One and the same sample provided the 19 T cell receptor beta chains below, sequenced in a study of blood T cell repertoires in COVID-19. Sequencing used immunoSEQ multiplex PCR; TCRdb keeps in-frame clones, though not all of them. The sample has around 170,000 clones; 87% are singletons. Sequenced material: PBMCs or T cells enriched from blood (not recorded which). Receptors were obtained from a woman aged 45-59 years who had recovered from COVID-19.

The chain links TRBV19 to TRBJ2-3; no reliable D call. The V gene's germline CDR1 is LNHDA and CDR2 SQIVND (reference sequence). Trimming shortened V by 8 bases and J by 8 bases, and 14 bases separated the two germline ends. The CDR3 consists of 12 residues. The CDR3 DNA reads as TGTGCCAGTCCCAAGACGCTAGGTACGCAGTATTTT. Its translation is CASPKTLGTQYF.

V and J are TRBV7-9 and TRBJ2-1; D call uncertain. The CDR3 spans 13 residues. Germline V gives CDR1 SEHNR, CDR2 FQNEAQ (reference sequence). V was cut by 0 bases and J by 7 bases, with 7 bases left in between. The CDR3 DNA sequence: TGTGCCAGCAGCTTAGCGAGAGGTAATGAGCAGTTCTTC. It yields the protein CASSLARGNEQFF.

V is TRBV19 and J is TRBJ2-7; D is possibly TRBD1 (6 bases). Trimming pared 6 bases from V and 2 bases from J, leaving 20 bases between. The germline V gene has CDR1 LNHDA and CDR2 SQIVND (reference sequence). The CDR3 length is 16 residues. CDR3 DNA: TGTGCCAGTAGCTTCAAGTCAGGGGCGAAGGCCTACGAGCAGTACTTC. Translated, it gives CASSFKSGAKAYEQYF. The whole variable domain, remainder taken from reference TRBV19 and TRBJ2-7, is DGGITQSPKYLFRKEGQNVTLSCEQNLNHDAMYWYRQDPGQGLRLIYYSQIVNDFQKGDIAEGYSVSREKKESFPLTVTSAQKNPTAFYLCASSFKSGAKAYEQYFGPGTRLTVT.

The chain is built from TRBV5-1 and TRBJ2-1, with 7 bases fitting TRBD2. V dropped 4 bases and J dropped 16; count of bases not matched to a gene: 14. Germline V lookup: CDR1 SGHRS, CDR2 YFSETQ. The CDR3 length is 13 residues. The CDR3 coding sequence is TGCGCCAGCAGCCCCGAGATGCGGGAGATTCCTTTCTTC. This sequence encodes CASSPEMREIPFF.

The chain carries TRBV2 and TRBJ1-1; D gene unclear. V shed 6 bases and J shed 5 bases, with 16 bases lying between them. The CDR3 is 14 amino acids. Germline assignment: CDR1 SNHLY and CDR2 FYNNEI. The CDR3 sequence is CASSRNAPGTEAFF. CDR3 coding DNA: TGTGCCAGCAGCCGGAACGCGCCCGGGACTGAAGCTTTCTTT. Variable domain in full (rest from reference TRBV2 and TRBJ1-1): EPEVTQTPSHQVTQMGQEVILRCVPISNHLYFYWYRQILGQKVEFLVSFYNNEISEKSEIFDDQFSVERPDGSNFTLKIRSTKLEDSAMYFCASSRNAPGTEAFFGQGTRLTVV.

The chain recombines TRBV6-5 with TRBJ2-2; the match to TRBD2 covers 13 bases. V lost 2 bases and J lost 9; bases outside the gene matches: 6. Per germline, CDR1 MNHEY and CDR2 SVGAGI. The CDR3 spans 16 residues. CDR3 loop: CASSYRLAGGNRELFF. Here the CDR3 DNA reads TGTGCCAGCAGTTACCGACTAGCGGGGGGTAACCGGGAGCTGTTTTTT.

J is TRBJ2-5 and V is TRBV28, with TRBD1 matching over 8 bases. The CDR3 sequence is 16 residues long. CDR1 MDHEN and CDR2 SYDVKM come from the germline V gene. V shed 2 bases, J shed 2 bases, and the junction held 7 bases outside the gene matches. CDR3 protein: CASSLPGTGSQETQYF. The CDR3, as DNA: TGTGCCAGCAGTTTACCCGGGACAGGATCACAAGAGACCCAGTACTTC.

The rearrangement links TRBV3-1 (or the pseudogene TRBV3-2) to TRBJ2-3; TRBD1 aligns across 8 bases. V lost 4 bases and J lost 2; bases outside the gene matches: 5. CDR1 LGHDT and CDR2 YNNKEL come from the germline V gene (reference sequence). The CDR3 loop spans 15 amino acids. CDR3 bases: TGTGCCAGCAGCCTTAGGGACAGGAACACAGATACGCAGTATTTT. The encoded protein is CASSLRDRNTDTQYF.

This chain links TRBV11-2 with TRBJ2-3, with D maybe TRBD2 (6 bases). Germline V gene data show CDR1 as SGHAT and CDR2 as FQNNGV. There are 13 residues in the CDR3. Trimming stripped 4 bases from V and 6 bases from J, with 11 bases between. The CDR3, as DNA: TGTGCCAGCAGCTGGGGGGAATCGGATACGCAGTATTTT. It translates to CASSWGESDTQYF. The full variable domain, completed using reference TRBV11-2 and TRBJ2-3, is EAGVAQSPRYKIIEKRQSVAFWCNPISGHATLYWYQQILGQGPKLLIQFQNNGVVDDSQLPKDRFSAERLKGVDSTLKIQPAKLEDSAVYLCASSWGESDTQYFGPGTRLTVL.

The chain employs TRBV19 and TRBJ1-1; the D is unclear. Germline V gene lookup returns CDR1 LNHDA and CDR2 SQIVND (reference sequence). V lost 0 bases, J lost 1 base, and 9 bases lay in between. The CDR3 extends over 15 amino acids. The CDR3 loop reads CASSIDQAGNTEAFF. The CDR3 DNA is TGTGCCAGTAGTATAGATCAGGCAGGGAACACTGAAGCTTTCTTT.

The genes are TRBV19 and TRBJ1-1; 9 bases agree with TRBD1. J was trimmed by 5 bases and V by 5 bases; bases with no gene match: 9. This CDR3 spans 15 amino acids. Germline values: CDR1 LNHDA, CDR2 SQIVND (reference sequence). CDR3 bases: TGTGCCAGTAGTGGGGGCGGGACAGGGAATACTGAAGCTTTCTTT. It codes for CASSGGGTGNTEAFF.

CDR3 region: CAWSVLITDTQYF. The CDR3 region has the DNA TGTGCCTGGAGTGTACTGATCACAGATACGCAGTATTTT. The rearrangement uses TRBV30 and TRBJ2-3; D gene uncertain. Trimming left V 0 bases short and J 2 bases short, with 6 bases between. This CDR3 is built from 13 residues. Germline lookup yields CDR1 GTSNPN and CDR2 SVGIG (reference sequence).

V usage is TRBV27 and J usage is TRBJ2-7; 9 nucleotides match TRBD1. Germline CDR1 reads MNHEY; CDR2 reads SMNVEV (reference sequence). This CDR3 spans 15 amino acids. V lost 3 bases, J lost 1 base, and 4 bases stayed unmatched. CDR3 region: CASSFGQGKSYEQYF. DNA for the CDR3: TGTGCCAGCAGTTTTGGACAGGGGAAGTCCTACGAGCAGTACTTC.

The V gene is TRBV30, the J gene TRBJ1-2; D is perhaps TRBD1 (5 bases). This CDR3 comprises 11 residues. CDR1 and CDR2 from the germline V gene are GTSNPN and SVGIG (reference sequence). V dropped 2 bases and J dropped 8 bases, with 9 bases sitting between them. The CDR3: CAWSWGEGYTF. DNA of the CDR3: TGTGCCTGGAGTTGGGGGGAGGGCTACACCTTC.

This clone was seen just once. This chain connects TRBV3-1 (or the pseudogene TRBV3-2) to TRBJ1-6; no firm D call. Germline V gene data show CDR1 as LGHDT and CDR2 as YNNKEL (reference sequence). V was cut by 0 bases and J by 13 bases, with 10 bases left in between. The length of the CDR3 is 13 residues. CDR3 residues: CASSQEGEGPLHF. CDR3 nucleotide sequence: TGTGCCAGCAGCCAAGAAGGAGAAGGCCCCCTCCACTTT.

The chain carries TRBV28 and TRBJ1-6, with D hard to call. This CDR3 is 15 amino acids long. CDR1 and CDR2 (germline): MDHEN, SYDVKM. The V gene lost 6 bases and the J gene lost 9 bases, with 18 bases spanning the gap. CDR3 sequence: CASSPDGSRGSPLHF. The CDR3 bases are TGTGCCAGCAGCCCAGATGGCAGCCGGGGTTCACCCCTCCACTTT.

The CDR3 sequence: CASSPGASEQYF. The CDR3 DNA is TGTGCCAGCTCACCGGGAGCCTCCGAGCAGTACTTC. The genes are TRBV18 and TRBJ2-7; a weak D match, TRBD2 (5 bases). The CDR3 consists of 12 residues. The V gene's germline CDR1 is KGHSH and CDR2 LQKENI. Trimming cost V 3 bases and J 6 bases, with 9 bases left between them.

The gene calls are TRBV27 and TRBJ2-1, with TRBD2 as a possible D gene (5 bases). Germline CDR1 reads MNHEY; CDR2 reads SMNVEV (reference sequence). V was shortened by 3 bases and J by 7 bases, with 13 bases between the two germline ends. This CDR3 spans 14 amino acids. CDR3 residues: CASSLSPRGNEQFF. The CDR3 nucleotides are TGTGCCAGCAGTTTGTCCCCCCGCGGGAATGAGCAGTTCTTC.

The chain recombines TRBV24-1 with TRBJ2-1, with TRBD1 matching over 11 bases. With V trimmed by 4 bases and J by 2 bases, 3 bases remained unmatched. The CDR3 totals 16 residues. Germline V gene lookup returns CDR1 KGHDR and CDR2 SFDVKD. The CDR3 sequence is CATSDVGQGAYNEQFF. Here the CDR3 DNA reads TGTGCCACCAGTGACGTGGGACAGGGGGCCTACAATGAGCAGTTCTTC.